A selection of T cell receptor beta chains follows, all from one sample in a study of Ad26.COV2.S vaccination and SARS-CoV-2 variants. Data came from immunoSEQ multiplex PCR; TCRdb stores just in-frame clones and leaves some out. The repertoire consists of around 340,000 clones, with less than 90% occurring once and the leading ten covering about 10%. The starting material was peripheral blood, obtained in a trial of Ad26.COV2.S vaccine versus placebo. These receptors originate from a person between 18 and 59 years old who received the Ad26.COV2.S COVID-19 vaccine or a placebo. Both conserved end residues are part of each CDR3. Fields, in order: clone size, J gene, D gene, V gene, CDR3 protein, CDR3 DNA. D genes are given only for firm matches. Only some rows state a clone size, as once, few, many or a class for expanded clones.

>NA|TRBJ1-5|NA|TRBV6-2/TRBV6-3
CASSWTEYSNQPQHF
TGTGCCAGCAGTTGGACGGAATATAGCAATCAGCCCCAGCATTTT
>NA|TRBJ2-7|TRBD2|TRBV7-9
CASSLAGGGSYEQYF
TGTGCCAGCAGCTTAGCAGGCGGGGGGAGCTACGAGCAGTACTTC
>NA|TRBJ2-7|TRBD2|TRBV7-2
CASSLAGGTYEQYF
TGTGCCAGCAGCTTAGCGGGGGGGACCTACGAGCAGTACTTC
>few|TRBJ1-5|TRBD1|TRBV7-8
CASSIQGYSNQPQHF
TGTGCCAGCAGCATACAGGGGTATAGCAATCAGCCCCAGCATTTT
>once|TRBJ1-6|NA|TRBV25-1
CASSLLPESPLHF
TGTGCCAGCAGCCTACTACCGGAATCACCCCTCCACTTT
>NA|TRBJ1-1|NA|TRBV13
CASSGHQVMNTEAFF
TGTGCCAGCAGCGGACATCAGGTCATGAACACTGAAGCTTTCTTT
>NA|TRBJ2-5|NA|TRBV30
CAWRYGTETQYF
TGTGCCTGGAGGTACGGTACAGAGACCCAGTACTTC
>many|TRBJ2-1|NA|TRBV21-1
CASSPLEGQFF
TGTGCCAGCAGCCCCCTAGAGGGGCAGTTCTTC
>NA|TRBJ2-5|NA|TRBV5-1
CASSLGVGGAETQYF
TGCGCCAGCAGCTTGGGTGTAGGGGGGGCAGAGACCCAGTACTTC
>once|TRBJ2-1|NA|TRBV7-9
CASSLRGADSRLANEQFF
TGTGCCAGCAGCTTACGGGGGGCTGATTCTAGATTGGCGAATGAGCAGTTCTTC
>NA|TRBJ1-5|NA|TRBV7-8
CASSEGGSWERWGNQPQHF
TGTGCCAGCAGCGAGGGGGGGAGTTGGGAAAGGTGGGGCAATCAGCCCCAGCATTTT
>NA|TRBJ1-1|NA|TRBV5-6
CASSLVMQMNTEAFF
TGTGCCAGCAGCTTGGTTATGCAGATGAACACTGAAGCTTTCTTT
>NA|TRBJ1-1|NA|TRBV5-6
CASSLGGAGEAFF
TGTGCCAGCAGCTTGGGGGGGGCCGGGGAAGCTTTCTTT
>once|TRBJ1-6|NA|TRBV28
CASSLSPLGEGNSPLHF
TGTGCCAGCAGTTTAAGCCCTTTGGGGGAAGGGAATTCACCCCTCCACTTT
>NA|TRBJ1-1|NA|TRBV4-3
CASSQDAPGTEAFF
TGCGCCAGCAGCCAAGATGCCCCTGGGACTGAAGCTTTCTTT
>NA|TRBJ2-1|TRBD2|TRBV7-2
CASSLVREAPYNEQFF
TGTGCCAGCAGCTTAGTGCGGGAGGCTCCATACAATGAGCAGTTCTTC
>NA|TRBJ2-3|NA|TRBV3-1/TRBV3-2
CASSQDGLNTQYF
TGTGCCAGCAGCCAAGACGGACTGAATACGCAGTATTTT
>NA|TRBJ2-3|TRBD2|TRBV7-9
CASSLEGYTSGVTDTQYF
TGTGCCAGCAGCTTAGAGGGTTATACTAGCGGCGTCACAGATACGCAGTATTTT
>NA|TRBJ1-1|TRBD1|TRBV28
CASSFPRDREAFF
TGTGCCAGCAGTTTTCCCCGGGACAGGGAGGCTTTCTTT
>NA|TRBJ1-3|NA|TRBV6-1
CASSESSGNTIYF
TGTGCCAGCAGTGAATCCTCTGGAAACACCATATATTTT
>NA|TRBJ2-2|NA|TRBV13
CASQKVGGSAGELFF
TGTGCCAGTCAAAAGGTCGGGGGCTCTGCCGGGGAGCTGTTTTTT
>NA|TRBJ1-4|NA|TRBV3-1/TRBV3-2
CASSQDARETNEKLFF
TGTGCCAGCAGCCAAGATGCACGGGAGACTAATGAAAAACTGTTTTTT
>NA|TRBJ2-1|TRBD2|TRBV30
CAWAGGGQNNEQFF
TGTGCCTGGGCCGGGGGGGGACAAAACAATGAGCAGTTCTTC
>NA|TRBJ1-2|TRBD1|TRBV2
CATQGVQGAMGYTF
TGTGCCACTCAAGGGGTGCAGGGGGCGATGGGCTACACCTTC
>NA|TRBJ2-6|TRBD1|TRBV9
CASSHRQGTSGANVLTF
TGTGCCAGCAGCCACCGACAGGGTACTTCTGGGGCCAACGTCCTGACTTTC
>few|TRBJ2-7|NA|TRBV24-1
CATSGMSYEQYF
TGTGCCACCAGCGGGATGTCCTACGAGCAGTACTTC
>NA|TRBJ2-3|TRBD2|TRBV3-1/TRBV3-2
CASSLKTLCGSGTDTQYF
TGTGCCAGCAGCCTAAAGACCCTCTGCGGTAGCGGGACGGATACGCAGTATTTT
>medium-sized|TRBJ2-1|NA|TRBV6-4
CASSADLYNEQFF
TGTGCCAGCAGCGCCGATCTCTACAATGAGCAGTTCTTC
>NA|TRBJ2-5|NA|TRBV5-1
CASSGGFQETQYF
TGCGCCAGCAGCGGGGGGTTCCAAGAGACCCAGTACTTC
>NA|TRBJ1-2|NA|TRBV12-3/TRBV12-4
CASSATLYGYTF
TGTGCCAGCAGCGCGACCCTCTATGGCTACACCTTC
>NA|TRBJ2-5|NA|TRBV28
CASSLPSETQYF
TGTGCCAGCAGTTTGCCCTCAGAGACCCAGTACTTC
>NA|TRBJ2-5|NA|TRBV10-2
CASSEGRETETQYF
TGCGCCAGCAGTGAGGGCAGGGAAACGGAGACCCAGTACTTC
>NA|TRBJ2-2|NA|TRBV4-3
CASSQYLRGSTGELFF
TGCGCCAGCAGCCAATACTTGAGGGGTAGCACCGGGGAGCTGTTTTTT
>NA|TRBJ2-7|TRBD2|TRBV5-1
CASSLVGGRNEQYF
TGCGCCAGCAGCTTGGTGGGAGGGAGGAACGAGCAGTACTTC
>once|TRBJ2-1|NA|TRBV7-3
CASSFGPPPNEQFF
TGTGCCAGCAGCTTCGGGCCTCCCCCCAATGAGCAGTTCTTC
>NA|TRBJ2-5|NA|TRBV5-1
CASSPGWGGETQYF
TGCGCCAGCAGCCCGGGTTGGGGAGGAGAGACCCAGTACTTC
>NA|TRBJ2-3|NA|TRBV5-4
CASSAQVEVTDTQYF
TGTGCCAGCAGCGCCCAGGTGGAGGTCACAGATACGCAGTATTTT
>NA|TRBJ1-5|NA|TRBV19
CASRRGNSYSNQPQHF
TGTGCCAGTAGAAGAGGAAACTCCTATAGCAATCAGCCCCAGCATTTT
>NA|TRBJ1-1|NA|TRBV19
CASSTQMNTEAFF
TGTGCCAGTAGTACCCAGATGAACACTGAAGCTTTCTTT
>NA|TRBJ1-4|TRBD1|TRBV5-6
CASSGIQGEKLFF
TGTGCCAGCAGCGGAATACAGGGGGAAAAACTGTTTTTT
>NA|TRBJ1-2|TRBD1|TRBV7-9
CASSLGRQGARSYTF
TGTGCCAGCAGCTTGGGGAGACAGGGGGCAAGGAGCTACACCTTC
>NA|TRBJ1-1|TRBD1|TRBV28
CASTPSDRGYPEAFF
TGTGCCAGCACACCTTCGGACAGGGGGTATCCTGAAGCTTTCTTT
>NA|TRBJ1-4|NA|TRBV29-1
CSVDGGGKEKLFF
TGCAGCGTTGATGGGGGCGGAAAGGAAAAACTGTTTTTT
>few|TRBJ1-5|TRBD1|TRBV28
CASSSTTGLFYQPQHF
TGTGCCAGCAGTTCCACGACAGGGTTATTTTATCAGCCCCAGCATTTT
>NA|TRBJ2-5|TRBD1|TRBV25-1
CASSEYWGQRETQYF
TGTGCCAGCAGTGAATATTGGGGACAGAGGGAGACCCAGTACTTC
>few|TRBJ1-1|NA|TRBV7-2
CASSLSGVGEAFF
TGTGCCAGCAGTCTCTCTGGGGTGGGTGAAGCTTTCTTT
>once|TRBJ2-7|NA|TRBV6-5
CASSPQKSRPGQYF
TGTGCCAGCAGTCCCCAAAAGAGTCGTCCAGGGCAGTACTTC
>few|TRBJ2-2|TRBD2|TRBV3-1/TRBV3-2
CASSPLGTSGDTGELFF
TGTGCCAGCAGCCCCCTAGGGACTAGCGGGGACACCGGGGAGCTGTTTTTT
>NA|TRBJ1-3|NA|TRBV7-8
CASSLGGGSSGNTIYF
TGTGCCAGCAGCTTAGGAGGGGGTTCCTCTGGAAACACCATATATTTT
>NA|TRBJ1-2|TRBD1|TRBV19
CASSISGQGNYGYTF
TGTGCCAGTAGTATTTCGGGACAGGGGAACTATGGCTACACCTTC
>once|TRBJ1-4|NA|TRBV5-4
CASSFRQGTSRATNEKLFF
TGTGCCAGCAGCTTTCGGCAGGGGACCTCTAGAGCAACTAATGAAAAACTGTTTTTT
>NA|TRBJ1-5|NA|TRBV27
CASSYLESQVLFF
TGTGCCAGCAGCTACCTCGAGTCCCAGGTACTTTTTTTT
>NA|TRBJ1-5|NA|TRBV28
CASSLLAGVWQPQHF
TGTGCCAGCAGTTTACTTGCAGGGGTTTGGCAGCCCCAGCATTTT